This TCR beta chain was captured in a study of cytomegalovirus exposure and HLA in healthy donors. This clone was recorded once. Researchers ran the PCR with 60 Vbeta and 13 Jbeta primers. TCRdb keeps only in-frame clones here, not all; method: immunoSEQ multiplex PCR. Here the sample spans some 78,000 clones, 70% to 80% being singletons. V gave up 4 bases and J gave up 6 bases; unmatched junction bases: 6. The CDR3 consists of 14 residues. The V gene's germline CDR1 is SGHTA and CDR2 FQGTGA. This clonotype was obtained from a man aged 40-55 years in good health and CMV-seropositive. V usage is TRBV7-3 and J usage is TRBJ2-3; 8 bases agree with TRBD2. The sample comprised PBMCs. CDR3 amino acids: CASSSSGRADTQYF. The CDR3 DNA reads as TGTGCCAGCAGCTCATCCGGGAGGGCCGATACGCAGTATTTT.